The clone carrying this TCR beta chain was detected ten times or more. No antigen is known for it. The entry originates in a study of CD8+CD57+ T cells in acquired aplastic anemia. About the study: Mean yield of DNA from sorted CD4+ and CD8+ cells was about 3.2 ug.

This CDR3 has 12 residues. In germline, CDR1 is MGHRA, CDR2 YSYEKL. Trimming cost V 0 bases and J 9 bases, with 3 bases left between them. Study-wide points: Patients shared under 30 CD8+ CDR3 sequences with controls. Patients did not significantly differ from controls in CD8+ Simpson's diversity.

TCR beta VDJ combinations and CDR3 sequences were profiled from genomic DNA. TCRdb passed the reads through MiXCR, listing each CDR3 protein once. The data show 150,000 or so distinct CDR3 sequences, approximately 60% seen once. This clonotype originated in a human donor in good health. Sequenced input: sorted CD4+, CD8+, or CD8+CD57+ T cells (not recorded which) from PBMCs. V gene TRBV4-1 combines with J gene TRBJ1-6, with D unclear. This CDR3 reads CASSQDRSPLHF. In DNA, the CDR3 is TGCGCCAGCAGCCAAGATCGTTCACCCCTCCACTTT.